The T cell receptor beta chain under discussion was sequenced for a study of Ad26.COV2.S vaccination and SARS-CoV-2 variants. Assay: immunoSEQ multiplex PCR; the TCRdb copy retains only in-frame clones and omits some. This table has about 390,000 clones, about 85% appearing once. Whole-study results and caveats: Total T cell responses may have been underestimated by the TCR breadth and depth analyses. Vaccinees reportedly had broad spike-specific CD8+ and CD4+ T cell responses.

A note on this clone: What it binds is unknown.

There are 19 residues in the CDR3. Unmatched junction bases numbered 16, after V lost 2 bases and J lost 5 bases. From germline, CDR1 is LGHNT and CDR2 FRNRAP. The treatment: around 19 received Ad26.COV2.S at low or high dose, single or two shots; several received placebo; per-sample allocation not given. The study sampled participants on day 63 after the first vaccine or placebo injection. This chain uses TRBV12-5 with TRBJ2-1; TRBD2 agrees at 9 bases. The sequences come from peripheral blood, collected in a trial of Ad26.COV2.S vaccine versus placebo. This clonotype originated in a person aged 18-65 years who received the Ad26.COV2.S COVID-19 vaccine or a placebo. DNA for the CDR3: TGTGCTAGTGGTTTGCGGTTGCGGGGGGGAACCCGCCATCACAATGAGCAGTTCTTC. Translation: CASGLRLRGGTRHHNEQFF.